Below are 32 T cell receptor beta chains sequenced from a single sample in a study of T cells in Graves' hyperthyroidism and ophthalmopathy. RNA transcripts yielded amplified TCR beta CDR3 regions. TCR CDR3 underwent first-round RT-PCR with the HTBI primer set. TCRdb recomputed calls from the multiplex PCR reads with MiXCR, one row per CDR3 protein. The sample carries 610,000 or so distinct CDR3 sequences, about half recorded once. Sample: peripheral blood or thyroid tissue (not recorded which). The source of these receptors is a young woman with Graves' hyperthyroidism.

This clonotype came up many times. Mismatch with germline at one junction end may stem from a read error. The chain joins TRBV4-1 to TRBJ1-1; D ambiguous. The CDR3 consists of 13 residues. The V gene's germline CDR1 is MGHRA and CDR2 YSYEKL. The CDR3 reads CASSQDGRTEAFF. CDR3 nucleotide sequence: TGTGCCAGCAGCCAAGATGGCCGTACTGAAGCTTTCTTT.

CDR3 sequence (DNA): TGTGCCAGCAGTGGGAGGCCAGGTGAAGCTTTCTTT. Its protein is CASSGRPGEAFF. V gene TRBV2 combines with J gene TRBJ1-1; D is ambiguous. Trimming took off 4 bases at V and 7 bases at J, with 10 bases between the two ends. The CDR3 runs 12 residues. The germline V gene encodes CDR1 SNHLY and CDR2 FYNNEI.

There are many counts of this clonotype. The rearrangement uses TRBV12-5 and TRBJ1-6; the D gene is possibly TRBD1 (5 bases). V shed 7 bases and J shed 6 bases, with 19 bases lying between them. Looked up from germline, CDR1 is LGHNT and CDR2 is FRNRAP. This CDR3 is 16 amino acids long. The CDR3, as DNA: TGTGCTAGTGCCGCGGACGGCCTCGGGGGTAATTCACCCCTCCACTTT. It is translated as CASAADGLGGNSPLHF.

This clonotype was counted at least ten times. This chain connects TRBV20-1 to TRBJ1-2; TRBD1 might be the D (5 bases). Looked up from germline, CDR1 is DFQATT and CDR2 is SNEGSKA (reference sequence). The germline V and J ends were trimmed by 0 bases and 4 bases, with 9 bases remaining between them. This CDR3 has 13 residues. In DNA form, the CDR3 reads TGCAGTGCTAGAGATGGGACGACCTATGGCTACACCTTC. Translated, it gives CSARDGTTYGYTF.

A remark on this clonotype: A much larger clonotype is one base distant, so this may be a read error. J is TRBJ2-2 and V is TRBV29-1; unclear D gene. The CDR3 sequence is 13 residues long. CDR1 and CDR2 (germline): SQVTM, ANQGSEA. The DNA of the CDR3 is TGCGGCGTTGAAACCGGGCCCACCGGGGAGCTGTTTTTT. It encodes CGVETGPTGELFF.

The table lists this clonotype with a count of one. Lacking the conserved final phenylalanine or tryptophan, this CDR3 likely reflects a read error. V is TRBV12-3 or TRBV12-4 and J is TRBJ2-7; 9 bases agree with TRBD1. Losses at the gene ends were 6 bases for V and 1 base for J; bases not matched to a gene: 1. This CDR3 comprises 13 residues. This chain's CDR3 is CASRQGASYEQYL. DNA of the CDR3: TGTGCCAGCAGACAGGGGGCATCCTACGAGCAGTACCTC.

This clonotype was seen only a few times. The genes are TRBV19 and TRBJ2-3; 9 positions match TRBD2. Germline V lookup: CDR1 LNHDA, CDR2 SQIVND (reference sequence). The CDR3 length is 15 residues. The junction had 4 bases not matched to a gene; V was cut back by 5 bases and J by 1 base. The CDR3 loop is CASSPIAGGTDTQYF. The DNA for the CDR3 is TGTGCCAGTAGTCCGATAGCGGGAGGCACAGATACGCAGTATTTT.

Note on this clonotype: This may stem from a read error, because a much larger clone lies one nucleotide away. The chain links TRBV5-1 to TRBJ2-7; 8 bases align to TRBD2. This CDR3 region has 14 residues. Germline CDR1 is SGHRS and CDR2 is YFSETQ. CDR3 loop: CASGLGTRTYEQYF. The CDR3 nucleotides read TGCGCCAGCGGCTTGGGGACTAGAACCTACGAGCAGTACTTC.

This clonotype was observed at least ten times. The CDR3 DNA reads as TGTGCCAGCAGCAGAGTTGCAACTAATGAAAAACTGTTTTTT. Its translation is CASSRVATNEKLFF. The chain employs TRBV7-9 and TRBJ1-4; D unresolved. V lost 5 bases, J lost 0 bases, and 7 bases lay in between. The CDR3 totals 14 residues. Germline V gene sequence: CDR1 SEHNR, CDR2 FQNEAQ (reference sequence).

This clonotype has a handful of counts. This chain connects TRBV30 to TRBJ1-5; 8 bases are shared with TRBD1. The CDR3 has 13 amino acids. Germline CDR1 is GTSNPN and CDR2 is SVGIG (reference sequence). Trimming at V came to 2 bases and at J to 8 bases, leaving 5 bases not matched to a gene. The CDR3 here is CAWSLMTGEPQHF. The CDR3 region has the DNA TGTGCCTGGAGTCTGATGACAGGGGAGCCCCAGCATTTT.

The chain joins TRBV30 to TRBJ1-1; D possibly corresponds to TRBD1 (5 bases). The length of the CDR3 is 12 residues. Trimming removed 8 bases from V and 0 bases from J, with 10 bases in between. Germline CDR1 and CDR2: GTSNPN and SVGIG (reference sequence). CDR3 bases: TGTGCCCAGACAGATTTGAACACTGAAGCTTTCTTT. Protein product: CAQTDLNTEAFF. Combining the CDR3 with reference TRBV30 and TRBJ1-1 gives the whole variable domain SQTIHQWPATLVQPVGSPLSLECTVEGTSNPNLYWYRQAAGRGLQLLFYSVGIGQISSEVPQNLSASRPQDRQFILSSKKLLLSDSGFYLCAQTDLNTEAFFGQGTRLTVV.

The rearrangement links TRBV24-1 to TRBJ2-5; D is possibly TRBD1 (5 bases). The CDR3 consists of 12 residues. Per germline, CDR1 KGHDR and CDR2 SFDVKD. The ends were cut back, 9 bases at V and 5 bases at J, with 12 bases in the middle. The CDR3: CATSGHGETQYF. CDR3 bases: TGTGCCACCTCAGGACACGGGGAGACCCAGTACTTC.

This clonotype has only one observation. CDR3: CATSRKAASPNSPLHF. In DNA form, the CDR3 reads TGTGCCACCAGCAGAAAGGCGGCGAGCCCTAATTCACCCCTCCACTTT. This chain joins TRBV15 and TRBJ1-6; D not certain. Germline V gene data show CDR1 as LNHNV and CDR2 as YYDKDF (reference sequence). Trimming shortened V by 2 bases and J by 6 bases, and 14 bases separated the two germline ends. The CDR3 is 16 amino acids.

The chain carries TRBV12-3 or TRBV12-4 and TRBJ1-6; D gene uncertain. The CDR3 is made up of 9 amino acids. Trimming took 2 bases from V and 13 from J, leaving 0 bases between them. DNA of the CDR3: TGTGCCAGCAGTTTACCCCTCCACTTT. As protein: CASSLPLHF.

In the case of this clonotype: This may stem from a read error, because a much larger clone lies one nucleotide away. The V gene is TRBV7-9, the J gene TRBJ1-4; D is perhaps TRBD1 (5 bases). The V gene's germline CDR1 is SEHNR and CDR2 FQNEAQ (reference sequence). The CDR3 sequence is 15 residues long. For the CDR3, the DNA is TGTGCCGGCAGCTGGAGCAGGGCCTCTAATGAAAAACTGTTTTTT. It is translated as CAGSWSRASNEKLFF.

The chain uses TRBV9 and TRBJ2-2; TRBD2 matches at 9 bases. The ends lost 0 bases at V and 7 bases at J; junction bases unmatched: 7. The CDR3 sequence is 16 residues long. Germline V CDR1 and CDR2: SGDLS, YYNGEE. This CDR3 reads CASSVEASGTIGELFF. In DNA form, the CDR3 reads TGTGCCAGCAGCGTAGAGGCTAGCGGGACGATCGGGGAGCTGTTTTTT.

This clonotype was counted ten times or more. This sequence joins TRBV19 and TRBJ1-4; the match to TRBD1 covers 10 bases. The V and J ends lost 4 bases and 7 bases, in that order; junction bases with no gene match: 0. The germline V gene encodes CDR1 LNHDA and CDR2 SQIVND (reference sequence). This CDR3 has 13 residues. CDR3 in DNA: TGTGCCAGTAGTAGGGACAGGGGTGAAAAACTGTTTTTT. Encoded protein: CASSRDRGEKLFF.

Ten or more counts support this clonotype. This chain connects TRBV10-3 to TRBJ2-7; D remains unclear. This CDR3 is built from 11 residues. Germline-derived CDR1 and CDR2 are ENHRY and SYGVKD. Trimming took 10 bases from V and 6 from J, leaving 13 bases between them. The CDR3 DNA reads as TGTGCCACCTATGCAATGGGCGAGCAGTACTTC. Translated, it gives CATYAMGEQYF.

The genes are TRBV11-2 and TRBJ1-2, with 8 positions matching TRBD1. CDR1 and CDR2 (germline): SGHAT, FQNNGV. J was trimmed by 5 bases and V by 4 bases; bases with no gene match: 15. The CDR3 extends over 17 amino acids. CDR3 DNA sequence: TGTGCCAGCAGCTCAAACCCTGGACAGGGAGACTCTTATGGCTACACCTTC. Translating gives CASSSNPGQGDSYGYTF.

Regarding this clonotype: A read error may account for a junction end that differs from germline. The V and J genes are TRBV5-5 and TRBJ1-4; a possible D gene is TRBD1 (6 bases). CDR1 SGHKS and CDR2 YYEKEE come from the germline V gene (reference sequence). The CDR3 extends over 17 amino acids. This CDR3 reads CASSDTGTGPTNGKLFF. CDR3 DNA: TGTGCCAGCAGCGATACTGGCACAGGGCCAACTAATGGAAAACTGTTTTTT.

This rearrangement joins TRBV7-3 to TRBJ1-1, with a weak D call TRBD1 (6 bases). V shed 5 bases and J shed 3 bases, with 10 bases lying between them. The V gene's germline CDR1 is SGHTA and CDR2 FQGTGA. The CDR3 spans 13 residues. The CDR3 nucleotides read TGTGCCAGCAGCAGCCACAGGGACACTGAAGCTTTCTTT. This sequence encodes CASSSHRDTEAFF.

V and J are TRBV7-2 and TRBJ1-2; D call uncertain. Trimming cost V 6 bases and J 5 bases, with 10 bases left between them. The CDR3 contains 12 residues. CDR1 is SGHTA and CDR2 is FQGNSA in the germline V gene. The CDR3 DNA reads TGTGCCAGCAGTGATTCCCCTTATGGCTACACCTTC. Translated: CASSDSPYGYTF.

This clonotype was picked up one time. Compared with germline, one end of the junction differs, possibly owing to a read error. This rearrangement joins TRBV7-2 to TRBJ2-2; tentative D call: TRBD1 (6 bases). The CDR3 contains 16 residues. The V gene's germline CDR1 is SGHTA and CDR2 FQGNSA. The CDR3 loop reads CASSHRDIASTGELYF. The CDR3 coding sequence is TGTGCCAGCAGTCATAGGGACATCGCCTCCACCGGGGAGCTGTACTTC.

This clonotype was recorded at least ten times. The chain joins TRBV9 to TRBJ2-2; TRBD2 matches at 12 bases. V lost 1 base to trimming and J lost 5 bases; unmatched junction nucleotides: 6. The V gene's germline CDR1 is SGDLS and CDR2 YYNGEE. CDR3 size: 17 residues. CDR3 loop: CASSVTSGRPRTGELFF. The DNA for the CDR3 is TGTGCCAGCAGCGTAACTAGCGGGAGGCCCCGGACCGGGGAGCTGTTTTTT.

This chain links TRBV25-1 with TRBJ2-7, with D possibly matching TRBD1 (6 bases). From germline, CDR1 is MGHDK and CDR2 SYGVNS. The CDR3 sequence is 15 residues long. V was pared by 3 bases and J by 4 bases, with 16 bases between. The CDR3 nucleotides are TGTGCCAGCAGTGAGGACAGAGGGCCCTTATACGAGCAGTACTTC. Translated, it gives CASSEDRGPLYEQYF.

The rearrangement links TRBV2 to TRBJ1-2; weak D call: TRBD1 (6 bases). With 4 bases removed from V and 8 bases from J, the gap between germline ends came to 17 bases. Germline assignment: CDR1 SNHLY and CDR2 FYNNEI. The CDR3 spans 14 residues. Written as DNA, the CDR3 is TGTGCCAGCAGTGTGCAACGGACAGTCTTAGGCTACACCTTC. It encodes CASSVQRTVLGYTF. The full variable domain, with the rest looked up from reference TRBV2 and TRBJ1-2, is EPEVTQTPSHQVTQMGQEVILRCVPISNHLYFYWYRQILGQKVEFLVSFYNNEISEKSEIFDDQFSVERPDGSNFTLKIRSTKLEDSAMYFCASSVQRTVLGYTFGSGTRLTVV.

This clonotype was seen repeatedly, ten times or more. The chain employs TRBV12-3 or TRBV12-4 and TRBJ1-6; D possibly corresponds to TRBD1 (5 bases). V lost 2 bases and J lost 7, with 9 bases in between. CDR3 size: 14 residues. Here the CDR3 DNA reads TGTGCCAGCAGTTTAAGGGACCGAAATTCACCCCTCCACTTT. Its protein product is CASSLRDRNSPLHF.

Remarks on this clonotype: It is likely a read error, because the conserved phenylalanine at the end of the CDR3 is missing. The rearrangement joins TRBV7-8 to TRBJ2-6; a possible D gene is TRBD2 (5 bases). Germline lookup yields CDR1 SGHVS and CDR2 FQNEAQ. V shed 3 bases and J shed 4 bases, with 10 bases lying between them. This CDR3 is built from 15 residues. In nucleotides, the CDR3 is TGTGCCAGCAGCTTGTCGGGAACCGGGGCCAACGTCCTGACTCCA. It codes for CASSLSGTGANVLTP.

On this clonotype itself: One base away lies a much larger clone, so this may be a sequencing read error. This chain uses TRBV4-1 with TRBJ2-7; TRBD2 agrees at 10 bases. The CDR3 has 15 amino acids. The trim removed 2 bases at V and 7 bases at J, leaving 8 bases unmatched. Germline V gene lookup returns CDR1 MGHRA and CDR2 YSYEKL. The CDR3 DNA sequence: TGCGCCAGCAGCCAACGGCTAGCGGGAGAGAGGGAGCAGTACTTC. It is translated as CASSQRLAGEREQYF.

The CDR3 nucleotides are TGTGCCAGCAGCTCTTTAAGACGGGTTGGATTGTTTTTT. As protein: CASSSLRRVGLFF. The V call is TRBV11-2, the J call TRBJ2-2; no clear D. Germline assignment: CDR1 SGHAT and CDR2 FQNNGV. The germline V and J ends were trimmed by 4 bases and 15 bases, with 18 bases remaining between them. This CDR3 has 13 amino acids. Variable domain in full (rest from reference TRBV11-2 and TRBJ2-2): EAGVAQSPRYKIIEKRQSVAFWCNPISGHATLYWYQQILGQGPKLLIQFQNNGVVDDSQLPKDRFSAERLKGVDSTLKIQPAKLEDSAVYLCASSSLRRVGLFFGEGSRLTVL.

There are many counts of this clonotype. The chain couples TRBV2 to TRBJ2-2; 14 bases map to TRBD2. This CDR3 is 15 amino acids long. Germline V CDR1 and CDR2: SNHLY, FYNNEI. The junction had 3 bases not matched to a gene; V was cut back by 6 bases and J by 6 bases. The CDR3 spells CASRGTSGSAGELFF. The DNA of the CDR3 is TGTGCCAGCAGGGGGACTAGCGGGAGTGCCGGGGAGCTGTTTTTT.

This clonotype has ten or more counts. This chain connects TRBV7-8 to TRBJ2-3; perhaps TRBD2 as D (6 bases). This CDR3 has 15 residues. V was pared by 7 bases and J by 0 bases, with 14 bases between. Germline V gene lookup returns CDR1 SGHVS and CDR2 FQNEAQ. CDR3 sequence (DNA): TGTGCCAGCATGTTTACTAGCTTGAGCACAGATACGCAGTATTTT. It codes for CASMFTSLSTDTQYF. Based on the CDR3 plus reference TRBV7-8 and TRBJ2-3, the full variable domain is GAGVSQSPRYKVAKRGQDVALRCDPISGHVSLFWYQQALGQGPEFLTYFQNEAQLDKSGLPSDRFFAERPEGSVSTLKIQRTQQEDSAVYLCASMFTSLSTDTQYFGPGTRLTVL.